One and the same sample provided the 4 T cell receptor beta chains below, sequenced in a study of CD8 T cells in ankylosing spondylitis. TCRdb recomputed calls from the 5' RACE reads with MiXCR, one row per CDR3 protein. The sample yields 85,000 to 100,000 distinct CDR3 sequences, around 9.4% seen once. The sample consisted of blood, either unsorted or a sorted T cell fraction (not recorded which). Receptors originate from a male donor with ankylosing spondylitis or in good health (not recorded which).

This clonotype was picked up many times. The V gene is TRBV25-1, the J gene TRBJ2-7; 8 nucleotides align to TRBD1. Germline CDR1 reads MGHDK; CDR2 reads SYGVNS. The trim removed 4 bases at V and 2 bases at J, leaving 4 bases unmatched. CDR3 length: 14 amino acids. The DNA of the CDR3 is TGTGCCAGCAGTGCGACAGGGGTGACCTACGAGCAGTACTTC. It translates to CASSATGVTYEQYF.

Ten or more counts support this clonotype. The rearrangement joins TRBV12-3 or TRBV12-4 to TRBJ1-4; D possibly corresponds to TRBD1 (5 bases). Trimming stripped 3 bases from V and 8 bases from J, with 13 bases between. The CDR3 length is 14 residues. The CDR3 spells CASSFQGAVEKLFF. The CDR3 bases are TGTGCCAGCAGTTTCCAGGGAGCGGTCGAAAAACTGTTTTTT.

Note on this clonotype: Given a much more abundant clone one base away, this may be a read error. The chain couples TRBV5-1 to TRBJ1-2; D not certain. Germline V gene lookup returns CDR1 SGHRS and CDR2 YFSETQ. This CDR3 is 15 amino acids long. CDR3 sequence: CASSFGGAENYGFTF. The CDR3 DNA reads TGCGCCAGCAGCTTTGGTGGAGCAGAGAATTATGGCTTCACCTTC.

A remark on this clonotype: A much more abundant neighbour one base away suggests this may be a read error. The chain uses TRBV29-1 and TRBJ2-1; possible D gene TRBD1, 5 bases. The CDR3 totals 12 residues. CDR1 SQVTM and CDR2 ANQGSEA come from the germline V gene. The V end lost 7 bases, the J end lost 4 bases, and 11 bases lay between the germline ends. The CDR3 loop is CSAHDRYNEQFF. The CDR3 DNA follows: TGCAGCGCCCACGACAGATACAATGAGCAGTTCTTC.